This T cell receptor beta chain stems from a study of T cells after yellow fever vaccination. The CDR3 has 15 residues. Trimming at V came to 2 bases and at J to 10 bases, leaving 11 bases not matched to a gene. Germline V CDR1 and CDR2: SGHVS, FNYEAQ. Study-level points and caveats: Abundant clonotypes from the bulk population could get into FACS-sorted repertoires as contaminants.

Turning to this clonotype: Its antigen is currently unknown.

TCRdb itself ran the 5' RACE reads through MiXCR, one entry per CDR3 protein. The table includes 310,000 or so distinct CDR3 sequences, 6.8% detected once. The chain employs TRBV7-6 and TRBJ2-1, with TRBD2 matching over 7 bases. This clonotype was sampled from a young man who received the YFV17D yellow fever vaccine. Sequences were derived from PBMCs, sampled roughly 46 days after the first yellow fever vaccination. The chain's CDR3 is CASSLSSGALSEQFF. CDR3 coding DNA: TGTGCCAGCAGCTTATCCAGCGGGGCTTTATCGGAGCAGTTCTTC. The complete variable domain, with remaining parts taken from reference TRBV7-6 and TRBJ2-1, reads GAGVSQSPRYKVTKRGQDVALRCDPISGHVSLYWYRQALGQGPEFLTYFNYEAQQDKSGLPNDRFSAERPEGSISTLTIQRTEQRDSAMYRCASSLSSGALSEQFFGPGTRLTVL.